What follows are 11 T cell receptor beta chains derived from one specimen sequenced in a study of blood T cell repertoires in COVID-19. Generated by immunoSEQ multiplex PCR, the TCRdb table keeps only in-frame clones and is missing some. The sample consists of roughly 250,000 clones, roughly 87% of them appearing once. Sequencing was carried out using peripheral blood. The receptor set was obtained from a man between 60 and 75 years old who had recovered from COVID-19.

The V gene is TRBV12-5, the J gene TRBJ2-2; 10 nucleotides agree with TRBD2. The trim removed 2 bases at V and 5 bases at J, leaving 20 bases unmatched. Germline CDR1 LGHNT, CDR2 FRNRAP. This CDR3 spans 21 amino acids. The CDR3 loop reads CASGLPSYYEGLARRTGELFF. DNA for the CDR3: TGTGCTAGTGGTTTGCCATCCTATTATGAGGGACTAGCGCGAAGAACCGGGGAGCTGTTTTTT.

The CDR3 nucleotides are TGTGCCTGGAGTGCACCTCTACCGACAGGGACAGATGGCTACACCTTC. This gives the protein CAWSAPLPTGTDGYTF. The rearrangement uses TRBV30 and TRBJ1-2; 7 nucleotides match TRBD1. V shed 1 base and J 6 bases; nucleotides not matched to a gene: 14. The V gene's germline CDR1 is GTSNPN and CDR2 SVGIG (reference sequence). This CDR3 contains 16 residues.

CDR3 coding DNA: TGTGCCAGCAGTGACCCGACAGGGTACACTGAAGCTTTCTTT. Translated: CASSDPTGYTEAFF. The chain recombines TRBV2 with TRBJ1-1; the match to TRBD1 covers 7 bases. CDR1 is SNHLY, CDR2 FYNNEI, per germline. The ends lost 3 bases at V and 3 bases at J; junction bases unmatched: 4. The CDR3 covers 14 residues.

The chain is built from TRBV6-5 and TRBJ1-2; tentative D call: TRBD1 (6 bases). V was trimmed by 7 bases and J by 4 bases, leaving 16 bases between them. The CDR3 has 14 residues. Germline V gene sequence: CDR1 MNHEY, CDR2 SVGAGI. The CDR3 DNA follows: TGTGCCAGCATCGGGGGGCTAGGTGGCTATGGCTACACCTTC. It encodes CASIGGLGGYGYTF.

The chain links TRBV1 to TRBJ2-4; TRBD1 is the table's D call and was not checked against the DNA. TRBV1 is deemed a pseudogene. The length of the CDR3 is 14 residues. The CDR3 DNA is TGCACCAGCAGCCAAACCGCCTCGGGACAGGGACAGTACTTC. Encoded protein: CTSSQTASGQGQYF.

The chain recombines TRBV2 with TRBJ1-6; D possibly corresponds to TRBD1 (5 bases). The CDR3 length is 13 residues. V lost 6 bases and J 10 bases, leaving 13 bases between the germline ends. The germline gives CDR1 SNHLY, CDR2 FYNNEI. The CDR3 bases are TGTGCCAGCAGAACTGACAGCATCTCACCCCTCCACTTT. This encodes CASRTDSISPLHF.

DNA for the CDR3: TGCGCCAGCGCCGGACTAGCGGGAATCTACGAGCAGTACTTC. It specifies CASAGLAGIYEQYF. The gene calls are TRBV5-1 and TRBJ2-7; TRBD2 matches 12 bases. The germline V gene encodes CDR1 SGHRS and CDR2 YFSETQ. With 7 bases clipped from V and 3 bases from J, the junction kept 5 bases outside the gene matches. CDR3 length equals 14 residues. The full variable domain, completed using reference TRBV5-1 and TRBJ2-7, is KAGVTQTPRYLIKTRGQQVTLSCSPISGHRSVSWYQQTPGQGLQFLFEYFSETQRNKGNFPGRFSGRQFSNSRSEMNVSTLELGDSALYLCASAGLAGIYEQYFGPGTRLTVT.

CDR3 sequence (DNA): TGTGCCACCAGCTCGGGGGTGGTTTGGGAGAATGAAAAACTGTTTTTT. This codes for CATSSGVVWENEKLFF. The rearrangement uses TRBV15 and TRBJ1-4, with a weak D call TRBD1 (5 bases). The CDR3 totals 16 residues. The V gene lost 5 bases and the J gene lost 5 bases, with 18 bases spanning the gap. Germline V gives CDR1 LNHNV, CDR2 YYDKDF (reference sequence).

The CDR3 region has the DNA TGTGCCAGCAGCTTAGATAATATAGGACAGGGCTTTAGCGCTGAAGCTTTCTTT. Amino acids: CASSLDNIGQGFSAEAFF. V gene TRBV7-2 combines with J gene TRBJ1-1; the match to TRBD1 covers 8 bases. V shed 1 base and J 6 bases; nucleotides not matched to a gene: 16. The CDR3 loop spans 18 amino acids. Germline CDR1 reads SGHTA; CDR2 reads FQGNSA.

This clone was counted once. The V gene is TRBV25-1, the J gene TRBJ2-1, with D maybe TRBD1 (6 bases). V dropped 5 bases and J dropped 6 bases, with 14 bases sitting between them. This CDR3 spans 14 amino acids. Germline V lookup: CDR1 MGHDK, CDR2 SYGVNS. The CDR3, as DNA: TGTGCCAGCAGTAGGCCAGGGGAAGGCAATGAGCAGTTCTTC. Protein sequence: CASSRPGEGNEQFF.

This clone was observed once. The chain carries TRBV7-9 and TRBJ2-7, with TRBD1 matching over 7 bases. V trimming: 9 bases; J trimming: 3 bases; junction bases outside the gene matches: 8. CDR1 and CDR2 from the germline V gene are SEHNR and FQNEAQ (reference sequence). The CDR3 totals 13 residues. CDR3 in DNA: TGTGCCAGTTCCGGGACAGACGACTACGAGCAGTACTTC. Protein: CASSGTDDYEQYF.